This T cell receptor beta chain originates from a study of T cell responses to AZD1222 COVID-19 vaccine. Profiled with immunoSEQ multiplex PCR; TCRdb holds only in-frame clones, not every one. The table lists 90,000 to 150,000 clones, 88% of them singletons. Trimming left V 4 bases short and J 1 base short, with 7 bases between. The CDR3 is 12 residues long. Per germline, CDR1 GTSNPN and CDR2 SVGIG (reference sequence). The material was peripheral blood, obtained 28 days after the second AZD1222 dose. The chain couples TRBV30 to TRBJ1-1; D is uncertain. The sequence was collected from an adult who received the AZD1222 COVID-19 vaccine. The CDR3 is CAWIQKNTEAFF. The CDR3, as DNA: TGTGCCTGGATACAGAAGAACACTGAAGCTTTCTTT. The entire variable domain, with the rest obtained from reference TRBV30 and TRBJ1-1, is as follows: SQTIHQWPATLVQPVGSPLSLECTVEGTSNPNLYWYRQAAGRGLQLLFYSVGIGQISSEVPQNLSASRPQDRQFILSSKKLLLSDSGFYLCAWIQKNTEAFFGQGTRLTVV.